Presented here are 26 T cell receptor beta chains from one specimen sequenced in a study of shared clonotypes between healthy human individuals. Cells designated naive CD8 were CD45RO-negative and were positively selected for CCR7, with terminally differentiated effector memory CD45RA+ cells excluded. This table comes from immunoSEQ multiplex PCR, and its TCRdb copy is limited to in-frame clones, with some not included. Of 2 million to 2.5 million clones in the sample, around 93% were seen once. Sequencing used naive CD8+ T cells from PBMCs. These receptors were obtained from a man younger than 35 in good health. Some clones in this sample may be carry-over from other donors' samples.

The chain links TRBV6-5 to TRBJ1-4, with D maybe TRBD1 (5 bases). The CDR3 is 14 amino acids. Trimming took 5 bases from V and 3 from J, leaving 10 bases between them. Looked up from germline, CDR1 is MNHEY and CDR2 is SVGAGI. The CDR3 reads CASSPGGANEKLFF. The DNA of the CDR3 is TGTGCCAGCAGTCCCGGGGGGGCTAATGAAAAACTGTTTTTT.

The rearrangement links TRBV30 to TRBJ2-7; 9 bases match TRBD2. This CDR3 contains 13 residues. V shed 7 bases, J shed 2 bases, and the junction held 6 bases outside the gene matches. CDR1 and CDR2 from the germline V gene are GTSNPN and SVGIG (reference sequence). The CDR3 loop reads CALDSGGPYEQYF. In DNA form, the CDR3 reads TGTGCCTTGGATAGCGGGGGCCCCTACGAGCAGTACTTC.

The chain has TRBV27 and TRBJ2-7; tentatively, D is TRBD2 (7 bases). CDR1 and CDR2 from the germline V gene are MNHEY and SMNVEV (reference sequence). This CDR3 spans 16 amino acids. The germline V and J ends were trimmed by 5 bases and 4 bases, with 21 bases remaining between them. The CDR3 reads CASSPSMGGRGYEQYF. CDR3 sequence (DNA): TGTGCCAGCAGTCCTTCTATGGGGGGGCGGGGGTACGAGCAGTACTTC.

The CDR3 spells CASARSPPSRYNEQFF. The DNA of the CDR3 is TGTGCCAGCGCCCGTTCTCCCCCATCCCGTTACAATGAGCAGTTCTTC. The rearrangement joins TRBV2 to TRBJ2-1; no definite D call. The V gene lost 8 bases and the J gene lost 4 bases, with 21 bases spanning the gap. Per the germline V gene, CDR1 is SNHLY and CDR2 is FYNNEI. The CDR3 runs 16 residues.

The rearrangement uses TRBV4-1 and TRBJ2-3, with D uncertain. Trimming cost V 1 base and J 2 bases, with 7 bases left between them. Looked up from germline, CDR1 is MGHRA and CDR2 is YSYEKL. The CDR3 has 14 amino acids. This chain's CDR3 is CASSQGRVTDTQYF. In DNA form, the CDR3 reads TGCGCCAGCAGCCAAGGTCGGGTCACAGATACGCAGTATTTT.

This clone was counted once. The chain has TRBV27 and TRBJ1-4, with 12 bases matching TRBD1. CDR1 and CDR2 (germline): MNHEY, SMNVEV (reference sequence). Trimming took 1 base from V and 4 from J; bases not matched to a gene: 7. The length of the CDR3 is 18 residues. The CDR3 DNA follows: TGTGCCAGCAGTTTATTAGGGACAGGGGGCGCCGGTAATGAAAAACTGTTTTTT. It codes for CASSLLGTGGAGNEKLFF.

The chain uses TRBV19 and TRBJ2-2; D is unresolved. The CDR3 consists of 13 residues. Germline V lookup: CDR1 LNHDA, CDR2 SQIVND (reference sequence). With 5 bases removed from V and 1 base from J, the gap between germline ends came to 5 bases. CDR3 sequence: CASSAWNTGELFF. Here the CDR3 DNA reads TGTGCCAGTAGTGCGTGGAACACCGGGGAGCTGTTTTTT.

This chain uses TRBV6-5 with TRBJ2-7; D perhaps matches TRBD1 (5 bases). With 1 base removed from V and 0 bases from J, the gap between germline ends came to 10 bases. The CDR3 consists of 15 residues. Germline values: CDR1 MNHEY, CDR2 SVGAGI. In nucleotides, the CDR3 is TGTGCCAGCAGTTACTTAGGGGCCAGCTCCTACGAGCAGTACTTC. As protein: CASSYLGASSYEQYF.

This sequence joins TRBV10-2 and TRBJ2-5; no clear D. The V gene's germline CDR1 is WSHSY and CDR2 SAAADI. V lost 4 bases and J lost 5, with 17 bases in between. This CDR3 spans 15 amino acids. The CDR3 sequence: CASSAPDESRETQYF. The CDR3 bases are TGCGCCAGCAGTGCCCCCGACGAATCCCGGGAGACCCAGTACTTC.

V is TRBV25-1 and J is TRBJ1-1; D gene uncertain. The germline V gene encodes CDR1 MGHDK and CDR2 SYGVNS. V lost 3 bases, J lost 10 bases, and 15 bases lay in between. The CDR3 loop spans 13 amino acids. CDR3 residues: CASSDDRLAVAFF. CDR3 nucleotides: TGTGCCAGCAGTGATGACCGCTTAGCTGTAGCTTTCTTT.

In the case of this clone: The junction departs from the called germline gene at one end, perhaps through a read error. DNA for the CDR3: TGTGCCAGCAGCGAAGGACACGGACGAAATATGGAGACCCAGTACTTC. This codes for CASSEGHGRNMETQYF. This chain connects TRBV2 to TRBJ2-5; weak D call: TRBD1 (5 bases). Germline V gives CDR1 SNHLY, CDR2 FYNNEI. This CDR3 contains 16 residues. Combining the CDR3 with reference TRBV2 and TRBJ2-5 gives the whole variable domain EPEVTQTPSHQVTQMGQEVILRCVPISNHLYFYWYRQILGQKVEFLVSFYNNEISEKSEIFDDQFSVERPDGSNFTLKIRSTKLEDSAMYFCASSEGHGRNMETQYFGPGTRLLVL.

The chain uses TRBV5-6 and TRBJ2-5; TRBD2 might be the D (5 bases). The J call is doubtful: the DNA matches TRBJ2-7 better. The V gene's germline CDR1 is SGHDT and CDR2 YYEEEE. This CDR3 spans 12 amino acids. The CDR3 here is CASSGIRNEQYF. The CDR3 nucleotides are TGTGCCAGCTCGGGGATTCGAAACGAGCAGTACTTC.

On this clone itself: The sample has other DNA sequences that encode this CDR3 too. The chain has TRBV18 and TRBJ2-5; D is unclear. The CDR3 sequence is 13 residues long. Germline V CDR1 and CDR2: KGHSH, LQKENI. Deletions cut 0 bases from V and 1 base from J, with 3 bases between. The CDR3 DNA reads as TGTGCCAGCTCACCACCTACCCAAGAGACCCAGTACTTC. Its translation: CASSPPTQETQYF.

This chain uses TRBV5-1 with TRBJ2-1; 7 bases map to TRBD1. Germline-derived CDR1 and CDR2 are SGHRS and YFSETQ. CDR3 length: 20 amino acids. The J segment lost 3 bases and the V segment lost 4 bases, leaving 22 bases of the junction unmatched. The CDR3: CASSPGDRATGIRVYNEQFF. DNA for the CDR3: TGCGCCAGCAGCCCTGGGGACAGAGCGACCGGGATCCGGGTCTACAATGAGCAGTTCTTC. Based on the CDR3 plus reference TRBV5-1 and TRBJ2-1, the full variable domain is KAGVTQTPRYLIKTRGQQVTLSCSPISGHRSVSWYQQTPGQGLQFLFEYFSETQRNKGNFPGRFSGRQFSNSRSEMNVSTLELGDSALYLCASSPGDRATGIRVYNEQFFGPGTRLTVL.

This chain uses TRBV4-1 with TRBJ2-2; 9 nucleotides match TRBD2. Trimming removed 1 base from V and 7 bases from J; junction bases left unmatched: 7. This CDR3 has 16 residues. In germline, CDR1 is MGHRA, CDR2 YSYEKL. CDR3 nucleotides: TGCGCCAGCAGCCAAGTAGCGGGAGTGGTTATCGGGGAGCTGTTTTTT. Its translation: CASSQVAGVVIGELFF.

V is TRBV14 and J is TRBJ2-1; the D gene is possibly TRBD2 (5 bases). There are 16 residues in the CDR3. Germline loops: CDR1 SGHDN, CDR2 FVKESK. V was cut by 5 bases and J by 7 bases, with 21 bases left in between. The CDR3 bases are TGTGCCAGCAGCAACGAGTCCCGGACTCAGAATAATGAGCAGTTCTTC. This sequence encodes CASSNESRTQNNEQFF.

This chain links TRBV7-6 with TRBJ1-4; tentative D call: TRBD1 (5 bases). The CDR3 has 17 amino acids. Germline assignment: CDR1 SGHVS and CDR2 FNYEAQ. V was clipped by 4 bases and J by 8 bases, with 23 bases between them. CDR3: CASSSGTALIINEKLFF. The CDR3 DNA follows: TGTGCCAGCAGCTCCGGGACGGCCCTTATTATCAACGAAAAACTGTTTTTT.

This chain connects TRBV27 to TRBJ2-7, with TRBD1 matching 9 bases. After removal of 7 bases from V and 0 bases from J, the junction contained 7 bases not matched to a gene. The V gene's germline CDR1 is MNHEY and CDR2 SMNVEV (reference sequence). The CDR3 has 15 amino acids. Here the CDR3 reads CASNSGQGSSYEQYF. In nucleotides, the CDR3 is TGTGCCAGCAATTCGGGACAGGGATCCTCCTACGAGCAGTACTTC.

The gene calls are TRBV19 and TRBJ1-2, with no clear D. The germline V gene encodes CDR1 LNHDA and CDR2 SQIVND (reference sequence). The CDR3 totals 15 residues. V lost 3 bases and J 4 bases, leaving 15 bases between the germline ends. The DNA for the CDR3 is TGTGCCAGTAGTATGCTGGCAGTACCCTCCTATGGCTACACCTTC. This sequence encodes CASSMLAVPSYGYTF.

This rearrangement joins TRBV27 to TRBJ2-5; 7 nucleotides align to TRBD2. V was clipped by 3 bases and J by 5 bases; unmatched bases: 6. This CDR3 comprises 14 residues. Looked up from germline, CDR1 is MNHEY and CDR2 is SMNVEV (reference sequence). Here the CDR3 reads CASSFLLARETQYF. The CDR3 DNA follows: TGTGCCAGCAGTTTCCTACTAGCGAGGGAGACCCAGTACTTC.

The V call is TRBV11-3, the J call TRBJ2-7; no clear D. CDR3 length: 13 amino acids. Trimming shortened V by 5 bases and J by 3 bases, and 11 bases separated the two germline ends. Germline CDR1 and CDR2: SGHNT and YENEEA. CDR3: CASSGLDGYEQYF. In DNA, the CDR3 is TGTGCCAGCAGCGGTCTAGATGGCTACGAGCAGTACTTC.

This rearrangement joins TRBV2 to TRBJ1-5, with a tentative D call TRBD1 (5 bases). Germline V gene data show CDR1 as SNHLY and CDR2 as FYNNEI. The CDR3 contains 14 residues. The V gene lost 6 bases and the J gene lost 6 bases, with 15 bases spanning the gap. The CDR3 reads CASRDIQGLQPQHF. DNA of the CDR3: TGTGCCAGCAGGGACATTCAAGGGCTTCAGCCCCAGCATTTT.

The chain joins TRBV5-1 to TRBJ2-7, with 8 bases lining up with TRBD1. CDR3 length: 15 amino acids. The J segment lost 3 bases and the V segment lost 1 base, leaving 6 bases of the junction unmatched. The V gene's germline CDR1 is SGHRS and CDR2 YFSETQ. The CDR3 region is CASSLYGQGLYEQYF. The DNA for the CDR3 is TGCGCCAGCAGCTTGTACGGACAGGGACTCTACGAGCAGTACTTC.

The chain couples TRBV6-4 to TRBJ1-1, with D tentatively TRBD1 (5 bases). V was shortened by 7 bases and J by 3 bases, with 21 bases between the two germline ends. This CDR3 has 16 residues. Germline CDR1 MRHNA, CDR2 SNTAGT. The CDR3: CASILGAGDEDTEAFF. In nucleotides, the CDR3 is TGTGCCAGCATATTAGGGGCGGGGGATGAAGACACTGAAGCTTTCTTT.

V usage is TRBV6-1 and J usage is TRBJ1-5; D is unresolved. This CDR3 region has 16 residues. The ends were cut back, 1 base at V and 2 bases at J, with 12 bases in the middle. Germline loops: CDR1 MNHNS, CDR2 SASEGT. In nucleotides, the CDR3 is TGTGCCAGCAGTGAAGAGGTGGCAGGCCGCAATCAGCCCCAGCATTTT. Translating gives CASSEEVAGRNQPQHF.

As concerns this clone: Additional DNA sequences in this sample encode the identical CDR3. The genes are TRBV27 and TRBJ2-2; D is uncertain. This CDR3 comprises 13 residues. The germline V gene has CDR1 MNHEY and CDR2 SMNVEV (reference sequence). Trimming took 0 bases from V and 4 from J, leaving 3 bases between them. Here the CDR3 DNA reads TGTGCCAGCAGTTTATCGTTCACCGGGGAGCTGTTTTTT. Amino acid sequence: CASSLSFTGELFF.